What follows are 20 T cell receptor beta chains derived from one specimen sequenced in a study of vaccination and CD4 T cells after COVID-19. CD4+ T cells that had been cultured provided DNA sequenced with the Oncomine TCR Beta short-read assay. One entry per CDR3 protein results from TCRdb running MiXCR on the PCR reads. The sample consists of over 15,000 distinct CDR3 sequences, approximately 50% of them appearing once. The antigens of these receptors remain unknown. Treatment reported: approximately 11-day PBMC culture with coronavirus spike peptide pools or control peptides (ViraFEST assay). The material sequenced was CD4+ T cells from blood, cultured in vitro. The receptors originated from a human donor who had recovered from COVID-19.

This chain joins TRBV12-3 or TRBV12-4 and TRBJ1-5, with D possibly matching TRBD1 (6 bases). There are 15 residues in the CDR3. V dropped 4 bases and J dropped 0 bases, with 10 bases sitting between them. The CDR3 bases are TGTGCCAGCAGTTGGACAGCGAATAGCAATCAGCCCCAGCATTTT. Translated: CASSWTANSNQPQHF.

This clonotype was seen a handful of times. This rearrangement joins TRBV7-3 to TRBJ2-1; 9 bases map to TRBD2. Germline V gene data show CDR1 as SGHTA and CDR2 as FQGTGA. CDR3 length: 15 residues. J was trimmed by 1 base and V by 5 bases; bases with no gene match: 3. The CDR3 region is CASSLGLASYNEQFF. The CDR3 coding sequence is TGTGCCAGCAGCCTCGGACTAGCGTCCTACAATGAGCAGTTCTTC.

The chain recombines TRBV5-1 with TRBJ2-7; possible D gene TRBD2, 6 bases. The V gene's germline CDR1 is SGHRS and CDR2 YFSETQ. This CDR3 spans 16 amino acids. The V end was cut by 0 bases, the J end by 0 bases, with 13 bases between. This chain's CDR3 is CASSLGDGRGSYEQYF. The CDR3 DNA is TGCGCCAGCAGCTTGGGGGATGGGCGGGGCTCCTACGAGCAGTACTTC.

The chain couples TRBV27 to TRBJ2-6, with no clear D. Trimming pared 5 bases from V and 2 bases from J, leaving 16 bases between. CDR3 length: 17 amino acids. Per germline, CDR1 MNHEY and CDR2 SMNVEV (reference sequence). The CDR3 protein is CASSPAPGSAGANVLTF. The CDR3, as DNA: TGTGCCAGCAGTCCCGCGCCGGGCTCGGCTGGGGCCAACGTCCTGACTTTC.

The V and J genes are TRBV6-2 or TRBV6-3 and TRBJ2-7; 12 bases map to TRBD2. V shed 2 bases and J 2 bases; nucleotides not matched to a gene: 1. The CDR3 is 15 amino acids. Per the germline V gene, CDR1 is MNHEY and CDR2 is SVGEGT. DNA for the CDR3: TGTGCCAGCAGTTACAGACTAGCGGGAGCCTACGAGCAGTACTTC. As protein: CASSYRLAGAYEQYF.

The chain combines TRBV7-9 with TRBJ2-3; 8 nucleotides match TRBD2. Germline V gives CDR1 SEHNR, CDR2 FQNEAQ (reference sequence). The length of the CDR3 is 14 residues. Losses at the gene ends were 0 bases for V and 10 bases for J; bases not matched to a gene: 6. The CDR3 here is CASSLALAGPPQYF. DNA of the CDR3: TGTGCCAGCAGCTTAGCCCTAGCGGGCCCCCCGCAGTATTTT.

The rearrangement links TRBV20-1 to TRBJ2-1; TRBD2 matches 9 bases. This CDR3 has 14 residues. The germline V gene has CDR1 DFQATT and CDR2 SNEGSKA (reference sequence). Trimming at V came to 3 bases and at J to 5 bases, leaving 5 bases not matched to a gene. Here the CDR3 reads CSASKQRGDNEQFF. CDR3 sequence (DNA): TGCAGTGCTAGTAAGCAGCGGGGGGACAATGAGCAGTTCTTC.

The gene calls are TRBV20-1 and TRBJ2-1; D is possibly TRBD1 (6 bases). The V end was cut by 3 bases, the J end by 0 bases, with 18 bases between. This CDR3 is built from 17 residues. Germline V gene data show CDR1 as DFQATT and CDR2 as SNEGSKA (reference sequence). The CDR3 sequence: CSARDAQGPPSYNEQFF. CDR3 DNA: TGCAGTGCTAGGGACGCCCAGGGGCCCCCCTCCTACAATGAGCAGTTCTTC.

The chain employs TRBV11-3 and TRBJ2-7, with 8 bases aligning to TRBD2. Germline V CDR1 and CDR2: SGHNT, YENEEA. After removal of 0 bases from V and 3 bases from J, the junction contained 13 bases not matched to a gene. The CDR3 length is 18 residues. CDR3 coding DNA: TGTGCCAGCAGCTTAGAGGGTTCGTGGGGGACTAGGAACTACGAGCAGTACTTC. It encodes CASSLEGSWGTRNYEQYF.

The chain has TRBV5-1 and TRBJ1-2, with 10 nucleotides matching TRBD1. This CDR3 has 15 residues. V lost 2 bases and J lost 6; bases outside the gene matches: 7. CDR1 SGHRS and CDR2 YFSETQ come from the germline V gene. The chain's CDR3 is CASSLRDRGKDGYTF. For the CDR3, the DNA is TGCGCCAGCAGCTTACGGGACAGGGGAAAGGATGGCTACACCTTC.

The sample holds a few counts of this clonotype. Here the CDR3 reads CASSIGRYTGELFF. CDR3 bases: TGTGCCAGTAGTATCGGACGGTACACCGGGGAGCTGTTTTTT. This chain links TRBV19 with TRBJ2-2; no firm D call. V gave up 3 bases and J gave up 3 bases, with 8 bases separating them. This CDR3 has 14 amino acids. In germline, CDR1 is LNHDA, CDR2 SQIVND (reference sequence).

The V gene is TRBV6-1, the J gene TRBJ1-1; D remains ambiguous. Germline V lookup: CDR1 MNHNS, CDR2 SASEGT. The CDR3 consists of 15 residues. Trimming stripped 6 bases from V and 0 bases from J, with 14 bases between. The CDR3 sequence: CASSAFKAVNTEAFF. CDR3 nucleotides: TGTGCCAGCAGCGCTTTTAAGGCTGTGAACACTGAAGCTTTCTTT.

The chain couples TRBV6-2 or TRBV6-3 to TRBJ2-7; D unresolved. Germline CDR1 is MNHEY and CDR2 is SVGEGT. The CDR3 runs to 11 residues. The V gene lost 4 bases and the J gene lost 6 bases, with 7 bases spanning the gap. CDR3 amino acids: CASSLSVEQYF. The DNA of the CDR3 is TGTGCCAGCAGTTTATCGGTCGAGCAGTACTTC.

The chain has TRBV30 and TRBJ1-5; D not resolved. Germline-derived CDR1 and CDR2 are GTSNPN and SVGIG (reference sequence). Trimming pared 2 bases from V and 4 bases from J, leaving 6 bases between. This CDR3 has 12 residues. The CDR3 region is CAWSYANQPQHF. Written as DNA, the CDR3 is TGTGCCTGGAGTTATGCGAATCAGCCCCAGCATTTT.

This rearrangement joins TRBV19 to TRBJ2-7, with D possibly being TRBD1 (6 bases). V was pared by 0 bases and J by 10 bases, with 13 bases between. This CDR3 has 13 amino acids. The germline V gene encodes CDR1 LNHDA and CDR2 SQIVND (reference sequence). Here the CDR3 reads CASSIDGGRGQYF. For the CDR3, the DNA is TGTGCCAGTAGTATAGATGGAGGCAGGGGCCAGTACTTC.

In its sample, this clonotype was seen a few times. The chain combines TRBV12-3 or TRBV12-4 with TRBJ1-1; no definite D call. Trimming shortened V by 10 bases and J by 0 bases, and 12 bases separated the two germline ends. There are 13 residues in the CDR3. DNA for the CDR3: TGTGCCAACCGGGTCCTCATGAACACTGAAGCTTTCTTT. Translated, it gives CANRVLMNTEAFF.

The chain employs TRBV5-1 and TRBJ1-5; D is possibly TRBD1 (6 bases). Looked up from germline, CDR1 is SGHRS and CDR2 is YFSETQ. The V end was cut by 0 bases, the J end by 7 bases, with 14 bases between. CDR3 size: 15 residues. This chain's CDR3 is CASSLEGGQGQPQHF. The CDR3 nucleotides read TGCGCCAGCAGCTTGGAAGGGGGGCAAGGCCAGCCCCAGCATTTT.

This clonotype was seen only a few times. This chain links TRBV5-1 with TRBJ1-1; D is unresolved. The V end was cut by 5 bases, the J end by 1 base, with 6 bases between. This CDR3 is 12 amino acids long. The germline gives CDR1 SGHRS, CDR2 YFSETQ. The CDR3 DNA reads TGCGCCAGCAGACATCAGAACACTGAAGCTTTCTTT. It translates to CASRHQNTEAFF.

The J gene is TRBJ1-3, the V gene TRBV6-1; D gene uncertain. The CDR3 sequence is 15 residues long. The V and J ends lost 1 base and 0 bases respectively, with 7 bases between them. The germline gives CDR1 MNHNS, CDR2 SASEGT. Written as DNA, the CDR3 is TGTGCCAGCAGTGAAGTCGGAATCTCTGGAAACACCATATATTTT. Protein sequence: CASSEVGISGNTIYF.

This clonotype occurred a few times. The rearrangement links TRBV10-1 to TRBJ1-5, with a possible D match to TRBD1 (6 bases). Trimming left V 6 bases short and J 1 base short, with 16 bases between. Germline CDR1 is WNHNN and CDR2 is SYGVQD (reference sequence). The CDR3 length is 16 residues. Here the CDR3 reads CASRSRGEMSNQPQHF. The CDR3 nucleotides read TGCGCCAGCAGGTCAAGGGGGGAGATGAGCAATCAGCCCCAGCATTTT.